The 21 T cell receptor beta chains below all came from one sample that was sequenced in a study of radiotherapy plus CTLA-4 blockade in lung cancer (dated by TCRdb to the late 2010s). Receptor amplification or capture employed the immunoSEQ multiplex PCR assay. The immuneACCESS repertoire file appears here via TCRdb, limited to in-frame rearrangements. These files lack a portion of the clones; in checked studies, under half of the deficit traces to unresolved V genes, and the cause of the others is not known. The sample table lists approximately 110,000 clones, roughly 77% of them with a count of one. The ten most abundant clones make up roughly 3.1% of the sample. The source material was peripheral blood, sampled from a patient treated with radiotherapy plus ipilimumab. These receptors all come from a human donor with non-small cell lung cancer that progressed on radiotherapy plus ipilimumab. Some clones in this sample may be carry-over from other donors' samples.

This clone was detected once. V and J are TRBV4-3 and TRBJ1-6; D is unclear. Per germline, CDR1 LGHNA and CDR2 YSLEER. This CDR3 contains 17 residues. Trimming stripped 0 bases from V and 6 bases from J, with 15 bases between. CDR3 sequence: CASSQDYPAVANSPLHF. In DNA, the CDR3 is TGCGCCAGCAGCCAAGATTATCCGGCAGTTGCTAATTCACCCCTCCACTTT.

The chain recombines TRBV18 with TRBJ2-6, with D maybe TRBD1 (6 bases). Germline V gene lookup returns CDR1 KGHSH and CDR2 LQKENI. The CDR3 totals 15 residues. Trimming removed 4 bases at V and 1 base at J, with 8 bases between. This chain's CDR3 is CASSLQGSGANVLTF. The CDR3, as DNA: TGTGCCAGCTCACTGCAGGGGTCTGGGGCCAACGTCCTGACTTTC. Filled out from reference TRBV18 and TRBJ2-6, the complete variable domain reads NAGVMQNPRHLVRRRGQEARLRCSPMKGHSHVYWYRQLPEEGLKFMVYLQKENIIDESGMPKERFSAEFPKEGPSILRIQQVVRGDSAAYFCASSLQGSGANVLTFGAGSRLTVL.

The count of this clone is one. The DNA of the CDR3 is TGCGCCAGCAGCTTGGATCTAGGGGCCTCCTACGAGCAGTACTTC. It encodes CASSLDLGASYEQYF. The rearrangement joins TRBV5-1 to TRBJ2-7; perhaps TRBD1 as D (5 bases). The CDR3 has 15 amino acids. The V and J ends lost 0 bases and 0 bases respectively, with 10 bases between them. Germline V lookup: CDR1 SGHRS, CDR2 YFSETQ.

J is TRBJ1-1 and V is TRBV5-1; D ambiguous. Trimming pared 1 base from V and 0 bases from J, leaving 4 bases between. The CDR3 covers 13 residues. Germline V gene data show CDR1 as SGHRS and CDR2 as YFSETQ. The CDR3 sequence: CASSLLMNTEAFF. CDR3 bases: TGCGCCAGCAGCTTGCTGATGAACACTGAAGCTTTCTTT.

This clone was found many times. The V call is TRBV5-8, the J call TRBJ1-3, with D uncertain. This CDR3 is built from 16 residues. Germline V gene data show CDR1 as SGHTS and CDR2 as YDEGEE. The V end was cut by 7 bases, the J end by 0 bases, with 17 bases between. The CDR3 here is CASRPPSLGSGNTIYF. As DNA, the CDR3 is TGTGCCAGCCGCCCACCAAGTCTCGGCTCTGGAAACACCATATATTTT.

V usage is TRBV27 and J usage is TRBJ1-2; D might be TRBD1 (6 bases). This CDR3 region has 13 residues. V was pared by 6 bases and J by 0 bases, with 8 bases between. Germline assignment: CDR1 MNHEY and CDR2 SMNVEV (reference sequence). CDR3 sequence (DNA): TGTGCCAGCAGGGACAGCACTAACTATGGCTACACCTTC. Translated, it gives CASRDSTNYGYTF.

V gene TRBV5-1 combines with J gene TRBJ2-5, with unresolved D. Trimming shortened V by 1 base and J by 1 base, and 8 bases separated the two germline ends. Germline V CDR1 and CDR2: SGHRS, YFSETQ. CDR3 length: 14 residues. The CDR3 loop reads CASSLWALQETQYF. The CDR3, as DNA: TGCGCCAGCAGCTTGTGGGCACTCCAAGAGACCCAGTACTTC.

The rearrangement links TRBV27 to TRBJ2-5; 9 bases are shared with TRBD2. The V and J ends lost 0 bases and 6 bases, in that order; junction bases with no gene match: 8. This CDR3 contains 16 residues. Germline CDR1 reads MNHEY; CDR2 reads SMNVEV (reference sequence). The CDR3 is CASSLSGGGATKTQYF. CDR3 coding DNA: TGTGCCAGCAGTTTATCGGGCGGGGGGGCCACAAAGACCCAGTACTTC.

The chain uses TRBV28 and TRBJ2-3; D may match TRBD1 or TRBD2 (5 bases each). The CDR3 spans 15 residues. The V end lost 5 bases, the J end lost 1 base, and 13 bases lay between the germline ends. Germline V gives CDR1 MDHEN, CDR2 SYDVKM. The CDR3 nucleotides are TGTGCCAGCAGTGAAGTGAGGGGCGGCACAGATACGCAGTATTTT. This translates into CASSEVRGGTDTQYF.

As concerns this clone: At the DNA level, this CDR3 is encoded by other sequences in the same sample as well. The J gene is TRBJ2-5, the V gene TRBV9; D call uncertain. CDR3 length: 13 amino acids. Per germline, CDR1 SGDLS and CDR2 YYNGEE. V was clipped by 0 bases and J by 1 base, with 4 bases between them. The CDR3 DNA sequence: TGTGCCAGCAGCGTAGGAATCCAAGAGACCCAGTACTTC. Its translation: CASSVGIQETQYF.

The chain couples TRBV5-6 to TRBJ1-2; tentatively, D is TRBD1 (6 bases). CDR1 SGHDT and CDR2 YYEEEE come from the germline V gene. Trimming shortened V by 0 bases and J by 7 bases, and 13 bases separated the two germline ends. The CDR3 has 14 residues. The CDR3 region is CASSLDREWVGYTF. DNA for the CDR3: TGTGCCAGCAGCTTGGACAGGGAGTGGGTTGGCTACACCTTC.

J is TRBJ2-2 and V is TRBV5-4; tentatively, D is TRBD1 (6 bases). The V gene lost 5 bases and the J gene lost 1 base, with 15 bases spanning the gap. Germline V gives CDR1 SGHNT, CDR2 YYREEE (reference sequence). The CDR3 has 16 residues. CDR3 in DNA: TGTGCCAGCAGTTTTACCCCGGACAGGAACACCGGGGAGCTGTTTTTT. It translates to CASSFTPDRNTGELFF.

The rearrangement links TRBV28 to TRBJ1-4; TRBD1 matches at 8 bases. V shed 8 bases and J 6 bases; nucleotides not matched to a gene: 5. This CDR3 comprises 13 residues. CDR1 and CDR2 from the germline V gene are MDHEN and SYDVKM. The CDR3 nucleotides are TGTGCCAGCGGGTCGGGACAGGATGAAAAACTGTTTTTT. As protein: CASGSGQDEKLFF.

The chain is built from TRBV9 and TRBJ2-1; possibly TRBD2 for D (6 bases). Trimming pared 4 bases from V and 4 bases from J, leaving 21 bases between. This CDR3 contains 17 residues. The V gene's germline CDR1 is SGDLS and CDR2 YYNGEE. The CDR3 spells CASSSHALAIDYNEQFF. The CDR3 bases are TGTGCCAGCAGCTCCCACGCCCTAGCGATAGATTACAATGAGCAGTTCTTC.

This chain connects TRBV7-2 to TRBJ1-4, with D uncertain. Germline CDR1 and CDR2: SGHTA and FQGNSA. Trimming cost V 8 bases and J 0 bases, with 10 bases left between them. This CDR3 has 14 amino acids. CDR3 nucleotides: TGTGCCAGCGGCAGACGAGCAACTAATGAAAAACTGTTTTTT. As protein: CASGRRATNEKLFF.

This chain uses TRBV6-5 with TRBJ2-3, with a possible D match to TRBD2 (7 bases). The CDR3 consists of 14 residues. CDR1 is MNHEY, CDR2 SVGAGI, per germline. V was pared by 4 bases and J by 9 bases, with 17 bases between. CDR3 loop: CASSSLRGGKTQYF. The DNA for the CDR3 is TGTGCCAGCAGTTCCCTGAGGGGGGGAAAGACGCAGTATTTT.

The chain employs TRBV5-6 and TRBJ2-1, with 12 bases that match TRBD2. The CDR3 has 15 residues. Germline V CDR1 and CDR2: SGHDT, YYEEEE. Unmatched junction bases numbered 6, after V lost 4 bases and J lost 7 bases. The CDR3: CASSPGTSGQNEQFF. DNA for the CDR3: TGTGCCAGCAGCCCGGGGACTAGCGGGCAGAATGAGCAGTTCTTC.

This rearrangement joins TRBV7-2 to TRBJ2-1; tentatively, D is TRBD2 (5 bases). This CDR3 spans 14 amino acids. The germline gives CDR1 SGHTA, CDR2 FQGNSA. The CDR3 loop is CAISGRGTNNEQFF. CDR3 in DNA: TGTGCAATCAGCGGCCGGGGAACTAACAATGAGCAGTTCTTC.

The chain couples TRBV27 to TRBJ2-7, with TRBD1 as a possible D gene (6 bases). Trimming shortened V by 2 bases and J by 0 bases, and 11 bases separated the two germline ends. Germline V gene lookup returns CDR1 MNHEY and CDR2 SMNVEV (reference sequence). This CDR3 has 15 residues. The CDR3 bases are TGTGCCAGCAGTTTAGAACAGGGTCACTCCTACGAGCAGTACTTC. It is translated as CASSLEQGHSYEQYF.

The gene calls are TRBV6-5 and TRBJ1-3; D not resolved. Germline CDR1 MNHEY, CDR2 SVGAGI. This CDR3 has 15 residues. V was shortened by 2 bases and J by 0 bases, with 8 bases between the two germline ends. CDR3: CASSYRHISGNTIYF. The CDR3 bases are TGTGCCAGCAGTTACCGACACATCTCTGGAAACACCATATATTTT.

The V gene is TRBV7-2, the J gene TRBJ1-2; the D is unclear. This CDR3 has 14 amino acids. The V and J ends lost 0 bases and 8 bases respectively, with 13 bases between them. In germline, CDR1 is SGHTA, CDR2 FQGNSA. In DNA, the CDR3 is TGTGCCAGCAGCTTAGCGATGAGGGCGCGGGGCTACACCTTC. Translated: CASSLAMRARGYTF.